Listed below are T cell receptor beta chains from one sample, sequenced in a study of T cell responses to AZD1222 COVID-19 vaccine. The table came from immunoSEQ multiplex PCR; TCRdb's copy has only in-frame clones and leaves some out. The sample records 70,000 to 90,000 clones, 70% to 90% being singletons. The starting material was peripheral blood, obtained 28 days after the second AZD1222 dose. The receptors were gathered from an adult who received the AZD1222 COVID-19 vaccine. Both conserved end residues are part of each CDR3. D genes are given only for firm matches. Size is stated for part of the rows, as once, few or many counts, or as a class when the clone is expanded.

clone size,D gene,V gene,J gene,CDR3 protein,CDR3 DNA
.,TRBD1,TRBV11-2,TRBJ1-2,CASSSWTGGGGYTF,TGTGCCAGCAGCTCGTGGACAGGGGGAGGTGGCTACACCTTC
.,TRBD1,TRBV5-5,TRBJ1-6,CASSFPQGTYNSPLHF,TGTGCCAGCAGCTTCCCACAGGGGACTTATAATTCACCCCTCCACTTT
.,TRBD2,TRBV7-2,TRBJ2-1,CASSRSSGGTGNEQFF,TGTGCCAGCAGCCGGAGTAGCGGGGGGACTGGCAATGAGCAGTTCTTC
.,.,TRBV5-1,TRBJ1-4,CASRDNPTNEKLFF,TGCGCCAGCAGGGACAACCCAACTAATGAAAAACTGTTTTTT
.,.,TRBV6-5,TRBJ1-5,CASSYSGQGHQPQHF,TGTGCCAGCAGTTACTCGGGGCAGGGACATCAGCCCCAGCATTTT
once,.,TRBV5-4,TRBJ2-1,CASSLMLEVSYNEQFF,TGTGCCAGCAGCTTGATGCTAGAGGTCTCCTACAATGAGCAGTTCTTC
.,.,TRBV24-1,TRBJ2-5,CATGDPATETQYF,TGTGCCACCGGGGACCCAGCAACGGAGACCCAGTACTTC
.,TRBD1,TRBV19,TRBJ1-2,CASSVGTGGRLRGYTF,TGTGCCAGTAGTGTCGGGACAGGGGGACGCCTGCGGGGCTACACCTTC
.,.,TRBV6-2/TRBV6-3,TRBJ1-2,CASSYPQVADGYTF,TGTGCCAGCAGTTATCCGCAGGTAGCGGATGGCTACACCTTC
.,TRBD1,TRBV5-6,TRBJ2-1,CASSFTGTGDDNEQFF,TGTGCCAGCAGTTTTACCGGGACAGGGGATGACAATGAGCAGTTCTTC
.,.,TRBV29-1,TRBJ2-1,CSAQEGLHNEQFF,TGCAGCGCACAAGAGGGTTTACACAATGAGCAGTTCTTC
.,.,TRBV19,TRBJ1-5,CASSIRDQPQHF,TGTGCCAGTAGTATCAGGGATCAGCCCCAGCATTTT
.,TRBD1,TRBV14,TRBJ2-2,CASSQRMGQGRAGELFF,TGTGCCAGCAGCCAAAGGATGGGACAGGGTAGAGCCGGGGAGCTGTTTTTT
.,TRBD1,TRBV6-2/TRBV6-3,TRBJ1-1,CASSNGAYPGQGASTEAFF,TGTGCCAGCAGTAACGGCGCCTACCCTGGACAGGGGGCTAGCACTGAAGCTTTCTTT
.,.,TRBV5-6,TRBJ2-1,CASSQTYNEQFF,TGTGCCAGCAGCCAAACCTACAATGAGCAGTTCTTC
.,.,TRBV15,TRBJ2-7,CATSRVGKGAYEQYF,TGTGCCACCAGCAGGGTCGGGAAGGGAGCCTACGAGCAGTACTTC
.,.,TRBV7-2,TRBJ2-1,CASTGGVDSYNEQFF,TGTGCCAGCACGGGTGGGGTCGATTCCTACAATGAGCAGTTCTTC
.,.,TRBV6-5,TRBJ1-4,CASGNRDSYEKLFF,TGTGCCAGCGGTAACAGGGACTCGTACGAAAAACTGTTTTTT